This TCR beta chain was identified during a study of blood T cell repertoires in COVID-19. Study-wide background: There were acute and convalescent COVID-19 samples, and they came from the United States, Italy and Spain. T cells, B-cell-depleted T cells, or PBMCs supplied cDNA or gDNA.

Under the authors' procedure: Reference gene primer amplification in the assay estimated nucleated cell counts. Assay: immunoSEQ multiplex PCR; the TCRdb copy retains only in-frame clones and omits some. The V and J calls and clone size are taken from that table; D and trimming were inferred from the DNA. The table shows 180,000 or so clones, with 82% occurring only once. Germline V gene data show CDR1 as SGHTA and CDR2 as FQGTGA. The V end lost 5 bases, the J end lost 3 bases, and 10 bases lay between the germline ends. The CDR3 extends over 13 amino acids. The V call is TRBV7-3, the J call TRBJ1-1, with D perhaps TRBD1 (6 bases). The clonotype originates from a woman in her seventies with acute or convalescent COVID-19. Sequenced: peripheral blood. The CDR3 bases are TGTGCCAGCAGCCCGGGGGGCGACACTGAAGCTTTCTTT. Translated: CASSPGGDTEAFF.